This TCR beta chain was retrieved from a study of OX40 agonist ivuxolimab in advanced cancers. Study-wide context: The mean age was roughly 60 years, ranging from about 20 to 79, with approximately 83% of participants male.

Generated by immunoSEQ multiplex PCR, the TCRdb table keeps only in-frame clones and is missing some. The repertoire holds fewer than 80,000 clones, roughly 88% seen once, with less than 0.65% in the top ten. The CDR3 is 16 residues long. Trimming took 0 bases from V and 5 from J; bases not matched to a gene: 7. Germline lookup yields CDR1 SGHKS and CDR2 YYEKEE (reference sequence). The origin of this receptor is an adult with an advanced solid tumor such as melanoma, head and neck, liver or kidney cancer. V gene TRBV5-5 combines with J gene TRBJ1-5; 8 bases are a match to TRBD1. The sequencing used CD4+ or CD8+ T cells sorted from blood, collected in a trial of the OX40 agonist ivuxolimab. CDR3 DNA: TGTGCCAGCAGCTTGGAGGGGGTACAGGGGGATCAGCCCCAGCATTTT. Translation gives CASSLEGVQGDQPQHF.